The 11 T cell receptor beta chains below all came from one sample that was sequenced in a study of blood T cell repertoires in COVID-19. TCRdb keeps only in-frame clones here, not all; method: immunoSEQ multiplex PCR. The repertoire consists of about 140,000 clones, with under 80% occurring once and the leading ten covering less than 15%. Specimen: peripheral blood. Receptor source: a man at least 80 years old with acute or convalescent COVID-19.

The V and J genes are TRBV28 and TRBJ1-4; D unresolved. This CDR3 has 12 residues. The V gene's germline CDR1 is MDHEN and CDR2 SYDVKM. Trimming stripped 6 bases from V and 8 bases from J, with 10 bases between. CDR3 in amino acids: CASRVGGEKLFF. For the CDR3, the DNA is TGTGCCAGCAGGGTAGGAGGCGAAAAACTGTTTTTT. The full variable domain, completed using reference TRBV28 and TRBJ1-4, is DVKVTQSSRYLVKRTGEKVFLECVQDMDHENMFWYRQDPGLGLRLIYFSYDVKMKEKGDIPEGYSVSREKKERFSLILESASTNQTSMYLCASRVGGEKLFFGSGTQLSVL.

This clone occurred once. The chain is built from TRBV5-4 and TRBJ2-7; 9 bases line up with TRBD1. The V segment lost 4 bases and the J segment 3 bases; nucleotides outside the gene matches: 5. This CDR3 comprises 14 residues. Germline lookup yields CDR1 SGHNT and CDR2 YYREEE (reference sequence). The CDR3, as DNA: TGTGCCAGCAGCGGGACAGGGTTGAACTACGAGCAGTACTTC. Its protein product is CASSGTGLNYEQYF.

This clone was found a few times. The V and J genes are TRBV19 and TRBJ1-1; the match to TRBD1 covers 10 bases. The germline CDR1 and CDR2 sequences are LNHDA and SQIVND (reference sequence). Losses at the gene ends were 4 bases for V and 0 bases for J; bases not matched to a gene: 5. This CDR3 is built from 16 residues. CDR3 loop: CASSRETGGVNTEAFF. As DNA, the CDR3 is TGTGCCAGTAGTAGAGAGACAGGGGGCGTGAACACTGAAGCTTTCTTT.

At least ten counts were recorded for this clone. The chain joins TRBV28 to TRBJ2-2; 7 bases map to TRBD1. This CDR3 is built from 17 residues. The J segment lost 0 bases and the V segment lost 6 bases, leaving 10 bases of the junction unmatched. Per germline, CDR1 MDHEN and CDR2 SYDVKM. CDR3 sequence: CASSSKPGTANTGELFF. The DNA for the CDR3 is TGTGCCAGCAGCTCAAAACCCGGGACAGCGAACACCGGGGAGCTGTTTTTT. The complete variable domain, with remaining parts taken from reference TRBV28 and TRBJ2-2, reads DVKVTQSSRYLVKRTGEKVFLECVQDMDHENMFWYRQDPGLGLRLIYFSYDVKMKEKGDIPEGYSVSREKKERFSLILESASTNQTSMYLCASSSKPGTANTGELFFGEGSRLTVL.

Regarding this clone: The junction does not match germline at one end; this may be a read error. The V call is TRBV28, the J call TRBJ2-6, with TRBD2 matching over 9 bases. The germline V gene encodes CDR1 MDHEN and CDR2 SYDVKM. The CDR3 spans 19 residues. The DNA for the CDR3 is TGTGCCAGCAGCCCCGTCTCCGGGACTAGCTTCTCTGGGGTCAACGTCCTGACTTTC. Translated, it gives CASSPVSGTSFSGVNVLTF. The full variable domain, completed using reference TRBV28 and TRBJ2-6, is DVKVTQSSRYLVKRTGEKVFLECVQDMDHENMFWYRQDPGLGLRLIYFSYDVKMKEKGDIPEGYSVSREKKERFSLILESASTNQTSMYLCASSPVSGTSFSGVNVLTFGAGSRLTVL.

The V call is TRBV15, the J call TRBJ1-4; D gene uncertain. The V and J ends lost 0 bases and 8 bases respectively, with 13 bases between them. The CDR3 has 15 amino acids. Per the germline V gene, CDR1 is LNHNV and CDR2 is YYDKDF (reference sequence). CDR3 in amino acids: CATSRDYSRGEKLFF. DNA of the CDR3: TGTGCCACCAGCAGAGATTATTCCCGCGGAGAAAAACTGTTTTTT.

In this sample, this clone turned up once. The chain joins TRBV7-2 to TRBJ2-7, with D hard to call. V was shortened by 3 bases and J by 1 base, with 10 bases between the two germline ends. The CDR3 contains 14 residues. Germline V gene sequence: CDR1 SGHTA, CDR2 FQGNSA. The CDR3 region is CASSFEQTSYEQYF. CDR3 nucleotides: TGTGCCAGCAGCTTTGAACAGACATCCTACGAGCAGTACTTC.

DNA of the CDR3: TGTGCCAGCAGCCAAGTTCGAGACAGGGTCTCCTACACCTTC. This sequence encodes CASSQVRDRVSYTF. The chain combines TRBV3-1 (or the pseudogene TRBV3-2) with TRBJ1-2, with TRBD1 identical over 7 bases. V lost 1 base, J lost 10 bases, and 9 bases stayed unmatched. Germline CDR1 and CDR2: LGHDT and YNNKEL (reference sequence). The CDR3 is 14 amino acids.

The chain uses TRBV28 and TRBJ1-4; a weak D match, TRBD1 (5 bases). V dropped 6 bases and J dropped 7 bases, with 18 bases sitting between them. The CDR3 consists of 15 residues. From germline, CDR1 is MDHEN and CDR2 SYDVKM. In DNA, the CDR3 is TGTGCCAGCAGGGCCCTCGGCGTCGGGGGTGAAAAACTGTTTTTT. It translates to CASRALGVGGEKLFF.

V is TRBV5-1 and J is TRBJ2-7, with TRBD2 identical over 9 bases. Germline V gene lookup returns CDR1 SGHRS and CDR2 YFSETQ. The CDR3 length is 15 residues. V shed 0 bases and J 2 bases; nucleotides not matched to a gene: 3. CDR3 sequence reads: CASSLVVAGAYEQYF. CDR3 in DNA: TGCGCCAGCAGCTTGGTGGTAGCGGGGGCCTACGAGCAGTACTTC.

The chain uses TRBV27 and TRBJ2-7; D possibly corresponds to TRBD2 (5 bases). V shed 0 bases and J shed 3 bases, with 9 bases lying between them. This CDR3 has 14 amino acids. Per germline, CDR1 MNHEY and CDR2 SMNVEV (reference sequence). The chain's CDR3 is CASSLSGLHYEQYF. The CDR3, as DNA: TGTGCCAGCAGTTTATCCGGACTCCACTACGAGCAGTACTTC.